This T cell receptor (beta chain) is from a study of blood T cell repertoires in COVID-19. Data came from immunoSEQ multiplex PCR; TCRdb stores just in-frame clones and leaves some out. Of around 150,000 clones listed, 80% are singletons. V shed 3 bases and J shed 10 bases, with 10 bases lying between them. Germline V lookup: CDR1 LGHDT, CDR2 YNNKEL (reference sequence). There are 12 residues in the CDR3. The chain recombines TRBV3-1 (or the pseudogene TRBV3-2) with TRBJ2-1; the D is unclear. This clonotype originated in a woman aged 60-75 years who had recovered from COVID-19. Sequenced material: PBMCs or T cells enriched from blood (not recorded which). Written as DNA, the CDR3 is TGTGCCAGCAGCCATTCGCAGTTGGAGCAGTTCTTC. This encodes CASSHSQLEQFF.